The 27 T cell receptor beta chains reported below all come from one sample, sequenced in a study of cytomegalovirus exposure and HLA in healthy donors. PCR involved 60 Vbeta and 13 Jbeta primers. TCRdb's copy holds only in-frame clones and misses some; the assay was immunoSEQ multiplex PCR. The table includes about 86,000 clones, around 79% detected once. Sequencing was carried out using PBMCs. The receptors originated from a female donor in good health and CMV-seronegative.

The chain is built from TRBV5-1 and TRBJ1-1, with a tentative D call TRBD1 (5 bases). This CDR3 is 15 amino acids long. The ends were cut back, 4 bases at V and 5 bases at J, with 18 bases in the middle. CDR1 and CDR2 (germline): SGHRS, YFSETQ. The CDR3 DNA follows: TGCGCCAGCAGCCGCGGGGACCTTTCTAATACTGAAGCTTTCTTT. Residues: CASSRGDLSNTEAFF. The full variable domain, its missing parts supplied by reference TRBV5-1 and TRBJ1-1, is KAGVTQTPRYLIKTRGQQVTLSCSPISGHRSVSWYQQTPGQGLQFLFEYFSETQRNKGNFPGRFSGRQFSNSRSEMNVSTLELGDSALYLCASSRGDLSNTEAFFGQGTRLTVV.

The CDR3 DNA reads as TGTGCCAGCAGCTTGCAGGGGGCGCTGAGATCACCCCTCCACTTT. Residues: CASSLQGALRSPLHF. The chain is built from TRBV5-4 and TRBJ1-6, with 8 positions matching TRBD1. Germline V lookup: CDR1 SGHNT, CDR2 YYREEE (reference sequence). Trimming took 1 base from V and 10 from J; bases not matched to a gene: 7. The CDR3 is made up of 15 amino acids.

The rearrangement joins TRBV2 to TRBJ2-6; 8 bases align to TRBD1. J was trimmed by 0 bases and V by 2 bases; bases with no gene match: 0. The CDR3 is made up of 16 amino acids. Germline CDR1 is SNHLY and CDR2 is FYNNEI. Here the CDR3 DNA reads TGTGCCAGCAGTGAACAGGGGGCCTCTGGGGCCAACGTCCTGACTTTC. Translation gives CASSEQGASGANVLTF.

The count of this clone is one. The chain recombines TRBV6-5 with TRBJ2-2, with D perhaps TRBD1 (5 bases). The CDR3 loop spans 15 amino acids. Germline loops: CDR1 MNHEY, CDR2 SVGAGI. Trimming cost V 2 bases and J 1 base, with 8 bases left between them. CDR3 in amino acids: CASSYGAENTGELFF. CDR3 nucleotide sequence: TGTGCCAGCAGTTACGGGGCAGAGAACACCGGGGAGCTGTTTTTT.

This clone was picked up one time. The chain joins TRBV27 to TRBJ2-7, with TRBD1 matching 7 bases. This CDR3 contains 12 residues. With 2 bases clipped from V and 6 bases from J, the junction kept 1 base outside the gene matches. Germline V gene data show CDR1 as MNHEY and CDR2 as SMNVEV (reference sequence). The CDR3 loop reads CASSLAGGEQYF. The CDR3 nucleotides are TGTGCCAGCAGTTTAGCAGGGGGCGAGCAGTACTTC.

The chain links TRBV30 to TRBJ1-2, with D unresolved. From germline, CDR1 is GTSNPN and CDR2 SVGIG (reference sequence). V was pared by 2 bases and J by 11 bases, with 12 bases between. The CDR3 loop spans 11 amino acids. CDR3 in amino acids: CAWSSGLSYTF. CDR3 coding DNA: TGTGCCTGGAGTTCTGGACTCAGTTACACCTTC.

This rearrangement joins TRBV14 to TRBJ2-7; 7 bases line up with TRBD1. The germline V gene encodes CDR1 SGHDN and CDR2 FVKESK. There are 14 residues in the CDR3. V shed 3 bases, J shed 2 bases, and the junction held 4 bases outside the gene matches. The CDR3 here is CASSQGQLAYEQYF. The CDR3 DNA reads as TGTGCCAGCAGCCAGGGACAGCTAGCCTACGAGCAGTACTTC.

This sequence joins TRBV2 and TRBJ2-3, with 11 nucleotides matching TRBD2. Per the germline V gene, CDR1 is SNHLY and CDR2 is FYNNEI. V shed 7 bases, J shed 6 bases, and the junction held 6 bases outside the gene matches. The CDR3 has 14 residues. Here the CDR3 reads CASTIAGGLDTQYF. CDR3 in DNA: TGTGCCAGCACAATAGCGGGGGGGCTGGATACGCAGTATTTT.

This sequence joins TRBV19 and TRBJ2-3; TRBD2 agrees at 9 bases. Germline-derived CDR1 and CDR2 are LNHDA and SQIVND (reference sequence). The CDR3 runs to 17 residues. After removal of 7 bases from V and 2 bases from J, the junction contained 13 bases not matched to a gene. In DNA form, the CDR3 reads TGTGCCAGTACCAACAAGGGGCTAGCGGGATCCACAGATACGCAGTATTTT. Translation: CASTNKGLAGSTDTQYF.

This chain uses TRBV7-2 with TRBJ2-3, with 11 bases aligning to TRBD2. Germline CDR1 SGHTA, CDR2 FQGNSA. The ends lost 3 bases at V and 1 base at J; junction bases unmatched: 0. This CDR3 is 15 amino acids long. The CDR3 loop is CASSLTSGGTDTQYF. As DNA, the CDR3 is TGTGCCAGCAGCTTGACTAGCGGGGGCACAGATACGCAGTATTTT.

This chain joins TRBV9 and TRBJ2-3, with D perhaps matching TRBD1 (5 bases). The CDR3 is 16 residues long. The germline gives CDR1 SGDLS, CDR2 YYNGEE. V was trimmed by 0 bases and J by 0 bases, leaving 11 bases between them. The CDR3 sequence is CASSVEGPTSTDTQYF. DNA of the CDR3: TGTGCCAGCAGCGTAGAGGGGCCAACTAGCACAGATACGCAGTATTTT.

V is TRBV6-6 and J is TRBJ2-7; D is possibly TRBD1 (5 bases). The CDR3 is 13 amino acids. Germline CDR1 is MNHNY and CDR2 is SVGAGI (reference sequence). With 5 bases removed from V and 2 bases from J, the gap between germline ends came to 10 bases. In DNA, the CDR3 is TGTGCCAGCAGTCCTGACAGCACCTACGAGCAGTACTTC. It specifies CASSPDSTYEQYF.

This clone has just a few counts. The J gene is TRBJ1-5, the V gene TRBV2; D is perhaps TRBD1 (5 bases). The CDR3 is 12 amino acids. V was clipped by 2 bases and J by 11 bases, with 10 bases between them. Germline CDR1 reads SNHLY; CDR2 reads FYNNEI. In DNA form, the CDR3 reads TGTGCCAGCAGTGAATCGACAGTAGCCCAGCATTTT. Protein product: CASSESTVAQHF.

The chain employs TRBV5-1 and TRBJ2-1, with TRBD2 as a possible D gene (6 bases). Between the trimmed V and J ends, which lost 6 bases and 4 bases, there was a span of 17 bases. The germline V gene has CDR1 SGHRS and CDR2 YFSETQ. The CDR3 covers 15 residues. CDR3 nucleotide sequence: TGCGCCAGCAACCTTGGGACTTTAGCTTACAATGAGCAGTTCTTC. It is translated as CASNLGTLAYNEQFF.

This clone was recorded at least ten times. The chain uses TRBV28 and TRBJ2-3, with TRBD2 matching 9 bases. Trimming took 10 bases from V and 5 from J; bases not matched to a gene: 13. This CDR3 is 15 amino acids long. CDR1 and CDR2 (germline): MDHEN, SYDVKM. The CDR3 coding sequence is TGTGCCACCGATCCTGCGGGAGGGCCCCAAGATACGCAGTATTTT. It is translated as CATDPAGGPQDTQYF.

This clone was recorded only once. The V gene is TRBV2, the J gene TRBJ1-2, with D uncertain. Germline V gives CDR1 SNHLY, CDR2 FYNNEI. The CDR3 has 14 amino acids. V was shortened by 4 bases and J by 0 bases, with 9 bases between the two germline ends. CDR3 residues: CASSATDSNYGYTF. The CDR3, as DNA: TGTGCCAGCAGTGCTACAGATTCTAACTATGGCTACACCTTC.

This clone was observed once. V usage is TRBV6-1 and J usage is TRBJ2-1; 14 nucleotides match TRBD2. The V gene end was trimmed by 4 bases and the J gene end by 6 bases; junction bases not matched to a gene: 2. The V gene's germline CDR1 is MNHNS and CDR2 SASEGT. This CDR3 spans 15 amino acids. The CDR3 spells CASSAGTSGSNEQFF. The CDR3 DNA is TGTGCCAGCAGTGCCGGGACTAGCGGGAGCAATGAGCAGTTCTTC.

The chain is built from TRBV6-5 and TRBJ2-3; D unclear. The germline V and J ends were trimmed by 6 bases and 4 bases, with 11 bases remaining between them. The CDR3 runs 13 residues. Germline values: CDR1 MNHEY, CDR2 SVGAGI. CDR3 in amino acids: CASRQTLPDTQYF. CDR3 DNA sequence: TGTGCCAGCAGACAAACGTTACCAGATACGCAGTATTTT.

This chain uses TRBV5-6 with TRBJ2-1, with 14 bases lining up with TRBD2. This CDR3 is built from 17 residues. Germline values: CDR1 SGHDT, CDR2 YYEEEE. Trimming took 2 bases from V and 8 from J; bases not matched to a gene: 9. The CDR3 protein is CASSFFRTSGGRDEQFF. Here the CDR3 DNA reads TGTGCCAGCAGCTTTTTCCGGACTAGCGGGGGGCGGGATGAGCAGTTCTTC.

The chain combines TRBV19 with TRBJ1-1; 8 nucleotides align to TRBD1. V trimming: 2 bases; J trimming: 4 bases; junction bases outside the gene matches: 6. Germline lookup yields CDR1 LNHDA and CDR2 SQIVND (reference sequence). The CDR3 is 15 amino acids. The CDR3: CASSISQGVSTEAFF. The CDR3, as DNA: TGTGCCAGTAGTATATCACAGGGGGTGAGCACTGAAGCTTTCTTT.

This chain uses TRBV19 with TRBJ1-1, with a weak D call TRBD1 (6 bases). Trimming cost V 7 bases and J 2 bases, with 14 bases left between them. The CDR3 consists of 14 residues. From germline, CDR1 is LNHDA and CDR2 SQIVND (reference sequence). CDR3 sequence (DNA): TGTGCCAGTAATGAGGGAGGGGGAAACACTGAAGCTTTCTTT. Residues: CASNEGGGNTEAFF. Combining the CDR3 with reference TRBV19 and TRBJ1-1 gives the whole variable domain DGGITQSPKYLFRKEGQNVTLSCEQNLNHDAMYWYRQDPGQGLRLIYYSQIVNDFQKGDIAEGYSVSREKKESFPLTVTSAQKNPTAFYLCASNEGGGNTEAFFGQGTRLTVV.

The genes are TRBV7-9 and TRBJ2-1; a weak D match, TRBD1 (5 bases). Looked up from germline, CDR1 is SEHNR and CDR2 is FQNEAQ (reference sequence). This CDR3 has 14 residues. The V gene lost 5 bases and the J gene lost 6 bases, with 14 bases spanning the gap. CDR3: CASSTVGDSNEQFF. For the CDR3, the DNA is TGTGCCAGCAGCACCGTAGGGGATAGCAATGAGCAGTTCTTC.

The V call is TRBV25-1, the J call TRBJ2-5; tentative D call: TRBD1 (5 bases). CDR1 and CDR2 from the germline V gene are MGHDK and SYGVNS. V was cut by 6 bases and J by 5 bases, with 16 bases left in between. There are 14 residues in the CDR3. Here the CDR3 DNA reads TGTGCCAGCAGCGCAGGGTGGGATCGGGAGACCCAGTACTTC. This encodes CASSAGWDRETQYF.

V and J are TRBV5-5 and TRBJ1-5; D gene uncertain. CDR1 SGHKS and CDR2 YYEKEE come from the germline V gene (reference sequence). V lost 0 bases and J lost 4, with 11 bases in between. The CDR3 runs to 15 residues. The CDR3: CASSLGAPGNQPQHF. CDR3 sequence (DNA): TGTGCCAGCAGCTTGGGGGCCCCGGGGAATCAGCCCCAGCATTTT.

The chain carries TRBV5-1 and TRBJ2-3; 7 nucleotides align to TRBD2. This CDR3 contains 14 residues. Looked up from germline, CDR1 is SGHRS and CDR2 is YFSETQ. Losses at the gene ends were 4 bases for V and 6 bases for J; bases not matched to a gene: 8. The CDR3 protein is CASSLGLEGDTQYF. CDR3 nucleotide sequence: TGCGCCAGCAGCCTCGGACTAGAAGGCGATACGCAGTATTTT.

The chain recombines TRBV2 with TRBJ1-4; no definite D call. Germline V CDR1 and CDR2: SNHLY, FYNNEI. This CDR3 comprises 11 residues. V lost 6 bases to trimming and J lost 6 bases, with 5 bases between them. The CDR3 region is CASSIDEKLFF. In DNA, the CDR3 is TGTGCCAGCAGCATAGATGAAAAACTGTTTTTT.

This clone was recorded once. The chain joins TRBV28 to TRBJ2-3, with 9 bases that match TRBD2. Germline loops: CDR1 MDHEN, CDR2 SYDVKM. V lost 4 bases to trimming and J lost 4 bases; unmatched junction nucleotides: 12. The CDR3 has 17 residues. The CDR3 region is CASSSALAGSRADTQYF. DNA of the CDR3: TGTGCCAGCAGTTCCGCCCTAGCGGGAAGTAGGGCAGATACGCAGTATTTT. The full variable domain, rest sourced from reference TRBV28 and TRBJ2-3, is DVKVTQSSRYLVKRTGEKVFLECVQDMDHENMFWYRQDPGLGLRLIYFSYDVKMKEKGDIPEGYSVSREKKERFSLILESASTNQTSMYLCASSSALAGSRADTQYFGPGTRLTVL.